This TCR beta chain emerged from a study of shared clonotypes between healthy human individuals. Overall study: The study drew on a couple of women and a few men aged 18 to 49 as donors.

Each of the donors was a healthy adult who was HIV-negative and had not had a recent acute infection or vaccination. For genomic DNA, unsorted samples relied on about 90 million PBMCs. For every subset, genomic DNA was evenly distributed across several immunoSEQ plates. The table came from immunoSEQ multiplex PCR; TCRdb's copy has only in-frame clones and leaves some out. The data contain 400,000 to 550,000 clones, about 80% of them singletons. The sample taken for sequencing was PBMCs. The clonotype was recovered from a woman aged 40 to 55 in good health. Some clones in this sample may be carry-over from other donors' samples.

The CDR3 is CASSQDRQGTFSNQPQHF. The CDR3 DNA is TGTGCCAGCAGCCAAGACCGACAGGGAACCTTTAGCAATCAGCCCCAGCATTTT. This chain uses TRBV14 with TRBJ1-5; 7 bases are a match to TRBD1. The CDR3 has 18 amino acids. The germline V gene has CDR1 SGHDN and CDR2 FVKESK. V shed 0 bases and J 0 bases; nucleotides not matched to a gene: 8.